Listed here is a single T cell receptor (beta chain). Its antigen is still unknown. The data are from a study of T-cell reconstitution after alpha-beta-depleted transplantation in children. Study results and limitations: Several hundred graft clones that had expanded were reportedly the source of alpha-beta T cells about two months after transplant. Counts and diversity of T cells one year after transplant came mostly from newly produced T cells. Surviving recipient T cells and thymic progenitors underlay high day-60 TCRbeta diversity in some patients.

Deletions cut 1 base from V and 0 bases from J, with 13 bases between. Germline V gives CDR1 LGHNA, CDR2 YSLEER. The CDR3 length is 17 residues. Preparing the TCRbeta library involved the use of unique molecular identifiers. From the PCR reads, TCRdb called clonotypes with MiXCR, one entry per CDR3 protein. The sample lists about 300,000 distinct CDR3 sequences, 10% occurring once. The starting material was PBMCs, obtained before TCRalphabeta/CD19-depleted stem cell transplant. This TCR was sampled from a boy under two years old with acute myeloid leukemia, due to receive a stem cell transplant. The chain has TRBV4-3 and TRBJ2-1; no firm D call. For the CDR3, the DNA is TGCGCCAGCAGCCAAGGAAACGACGGGCACTCCTACAATGAGCAGTTCTTC. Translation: CASSQGNDGHSYNEQFF.